This section outlines one T cell receptor beta chain sequence together with its context. Its antigen is not known. This record belongs to a study of OX40 agonist ivuxolimab in advanced cancers. Study-wide findings and caveats: Mean expanded clone counts were higher in CD8+ than CD4+ T cells. Both CD4+ and CD8+ T cell populations in blood had undergone clonal expansion by week 6 at 0.1 to 3.0 mg/kg. Which antigen the expanded peripheral T cells recognized is unknown.

Sequencing used immunoSEQ multiplex PCR; TCRdb keeps in-frame clones, though not all of them. In the table there are 65,000 to 90,000 clones, about nine tenths of which are singletons. Deletions cut 3 bases from V and 6 bases from J, with 17 bases between. The CDR3 extends over 16 amino acids. Germline assignment: CDR1 SGHAT and CDR2 FQNNGV. The source material was CD4+ or CD8+ T cells sorted from blood, sampled in a trial of the OX40 agonist ivuxolimab. The receptor was isolated from an adult with an advanced solid tumor such as melanoma, head and neck, liver or kidney cancer. The chain links TRBV11-2 to TRBJ2-2; tentatively, D is TRBD2 (6 bases). Here the CDR3 DNA reads TGTGCCAGCAGCTTCCCTCGGCCGGGGGTGGCCGGGGAGCTGTTTTTT. This translates into CASSFPRPGVAGELFF.